This record concerns one TCR beta chain sequence. Its antigen remains unidentified. Base quality data are lacking; no much larger clone is found one base away. Sequencing took place on an Illumina HiSeq 2000. Multiplex PCR amplification was used to build the TCR beta chain libraries. The amplified TCR beta chain products were analyzed by high-throughput sequencing. Using fastp trimming at Q25 and MiXCR clonotype assembly, TCRdb reanalyzed the public sequencing data and kept in-frame beta chains. Each CDR3 protein appears once, grouped with its most common genes and DNA. The sample has 90,000 to 120,000 distinct CDR3 sequences on record, 20% to 25% of them singletons. The biggest ten clones account for less than 1.5% of the sample. Lymph node samples were obtained from the axillary draining lymph nodes of breast cancer patients. The data belong to a study of breast tumors, draining lymph nodes, adjacent tissues listed by TCRdb under 2016. Describing the broader study: Breast cancer patients provided tumor, adjacent nontumor tissue and axillary lymph nodes, and the study compared the TCR beta repertoires across these three sources. In human breast cancer, the study set out to evaluate how tumor, surrounding tissue and draining lymph node repertoires relate to one another and whether T cells may move between these sites. General conclusions and limits of the study: Tumor T-cell repertoires showed less diversity than lymph node repertoires and more diversity than nontumor tissue repertoires, and tumor T-cell repertoires showed preferential V and J gene usage. Tumor and nontumor tissue repertoires were found to be significantly more similar in luminal-like than in basal-like breast cancer. A scenario in which most tumor T cells derive from the lymph node and then expand within tumor tissue was judged to be consistent with the data. The study presented the conclusion that tumor T cells originate in lymph nodes as consistent with a hypothesis, not as something directly demonstrated.

This receptor was obtained from a female donor with breast cancer. Some clones in this sample may be carry-over from other donors' samples. Material: axillary lymph node tissue.

The nucleotides read TGTGCCAGCAGTTACTCCGAAATAGGGAGCGGGAGGACCGGGGAGCTGTTTTTT. Its product reads: CASSYSEIGSGRTGELFF. This chain is built from TRBV6-5 and TRBJ2-2; TRBD2 matches 9 bases in the middle. The germline V gene supplies CDR1 MNHEY and CDR2 SVGAGI. Clipping removes 0 bases from V and 5 bases from J, with 10 as the unmatched junction base count. Counted from cysteine to phenylalanine, this CDR3 has 18 amino acids. Just the 54-base CDR3 DNA is kept, in frame starting at base 1.